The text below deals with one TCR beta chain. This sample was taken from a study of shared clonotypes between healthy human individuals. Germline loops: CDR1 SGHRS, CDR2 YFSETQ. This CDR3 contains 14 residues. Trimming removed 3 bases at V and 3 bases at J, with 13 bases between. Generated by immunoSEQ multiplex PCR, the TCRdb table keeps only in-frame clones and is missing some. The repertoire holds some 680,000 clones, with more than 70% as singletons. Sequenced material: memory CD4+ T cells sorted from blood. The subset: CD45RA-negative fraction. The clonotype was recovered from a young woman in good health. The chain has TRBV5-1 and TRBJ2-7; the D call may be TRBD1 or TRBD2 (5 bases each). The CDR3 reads CASSSGTLVYEQYF. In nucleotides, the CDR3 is TGCGCCAGCAGCTCCGGGACGCTCGTCTACGAGCAGTACTTC.